The 24 T cell receptor beta chains below all came from one sample that was sequenced in a study of blood T cell repertoires in COVID-19 (dated by TCRdb to the early 2020s). Library prep was done by the immunoSEQ multiplex PCR assay. Sourced from immuneACCESS, this table was stored by TCRdb with only in-frame sequences that have V and J called. A share of the clones is absent; for the studies checked, an unresolved V gene accounts for under half, and the remainder has no known explanation. Across this sample there are roughly 280,000 clones, with around four fifths seen only once. The ten most abundant clones make up around 4.5% of the sample. The sequenced sample consisted of peripheral blood. Receptors were obtained from a man aged 55 to 69 who had recovered from COVID-19.

The V call is TRBV2, the J call TRBJ2-3, with 8 bases that match TRBD2. The germline V gene has CDR1 SNHLY and CDR2 FYNNEI. This CDR3 comprises 15 residues. The trim removed 6 bases at V and 1 base at J, leaving 6 bases unmatched. The CDR3 nucleotides are TGTGCCAGCAGAGGGCTGGGACTAGGCACAGATACGCAGTATTTT. This encodes CASRGLGLGTDTQYF.

This chain connects TRBV7-9 to TRBJ1-2; D is possibly TRBD1 (6 bases). The CDR3 loop spans 14 amino acids. Germline loops: CDR1 SEHNR, CDR2 FQNEAQ (reference sequence). V dropped 5 bases and J dropped 3 bases, with 13 bases sitting between them. The CDR3 DNA sequence: TGTGCCAGCAGCAACAGGGTTCTGGACTATGGCTACACCTTC. Its translation: CASSNRVLDYGYTF.

The rearrangement links TRBV12-3 or TRBV12-4 to TRBJ1-1; D is unclear. The CDR3 is 13 amino acids. The V end was cut by 2 bases, the J end by 4 bases, with 8 bases between. The DNA of the CDR3 is TGTGCCAGCAGTTTACAGGTCGGCACTGAAGCTTTCTTT. This encodes CASSLQVGTEAFF.

The chain couples TRBV3-1 (or the pseudogene TRBV3-2) to TRBJ1-2, with 7 nucleotides matching TRBD1. With V trimmed by 4 bases and J by 7 bases, 6 bases remained unmatched. This CDR3 is built from 13 residues. The germline gives CDR1 LGHDT, CDR2 YNNKEL (reference sequence). Written as DNA, the CDR3 is TGTGCCAGCAGCCCAACAGGGGTAGGTGGCTACACCTTC. Translating gives CASSPTGVGGYTF.

This clone was seen ten or more times. The chain has TRBV2 and TRBJ2-2; tentative D call: TRBD2 (5 bases). From germline, CDR1 is SNHLY and CDR2 FYNNEI. With 6 bases removed from V and 4 bases from J, the gap between germline ends came to 12 bases. This CDR3 has 14 residues. The CDR3 is CASRGATRTGELFF. The CDR3 DNA is TGTGCCAGCAGGGGAGCAACTCGCACCGGGGAGCTGTTTTTT.

The chain employs TRBV7-6 and TRBJ1-3; D call uncertain. This CDR3 has 15 amino acids. Germline values: CDR1 SGHVS, CDR2 FNYEAQ. Trimming removed 1 base from V and 4 bases from J, with 11 bases in between. CDR3: CASSLDSGSGNTIYF. CDR3 nucleotide sequence: TGTGCCAGCAGCTTAGATTCGGGGTCCGGAAACACCATATATTTT.

Here the CDR3 DNA reads TGTGCCTCAAGGGACAGGTTTAACACTGAAGCTTTCTTT. Translated, it gives CASRDRFNTEAFF. V and J are TRBV19 and TRBJ1-1; 8 positions match TRBD1. Germline V gene lookup returns CDR1 LNHDA and CDR2 SQIVND (reference sequence). V dropped 11 bases and J dropped 2; count of bases not matched to a gene: 7. There are 13 residues in the CDR3.

The chain couples TRBV7-9 to TRBJ2-5; TRBD2 matches 9 bases. The CDR3 extends over 16 amino acids. Germline lookup yields CDR1 SEHNR and CDR2 FQNEAQ (reference sequence). V was clipped by 5 bases and J by 3 bases; unmatched bases: 10. CDR3 DNA sequence: TGTGCCAGCAGCAGGGAGGAGGTAGCGGGAGAAGAGACCCAGTACTTC. This translates into CASSREEVAGEETQYF.

V and J are TRBV5-1 and TRBJ2-7; weak D call: TRBD1 (7 bases). Germline V CDR1 and CDR2: SGHRS, YFSETQ. The V end lost 4 bases, the J end lost 6 bases, and 20 bases lay between the germline ends. This CDR3 has 15 residues. CDR3: CASSDLQGSGREQYF. The CDR3 DNA is TGCGCCAGCAGCGACCTACAGGGGAGCGGGCGCGAGCAGTACTTC.

The chain has TRBV7-2 and TRBJ1-1; TRBD1 might be the D (6 bases). CDR3 length: 16 amino acids. Germline V lookup: CDR1 SGHTA, CDR2 FQGNSA. The ends were cut back, 5 bases at V and 1 base at J, with 17 bases in the middle. CDR3 protein: CASSVDRLIGNTEAFF. In DNA, the CDR3 is TGTGCCAGCAGCGTCGACAGGTTAATAGGGAACACTGAAGCTTTCTTT. The whole variable domain, filled in from reference TRBV7-2 and TRBJ1-1, reads GAGVSQSPSNKVTEKGKDVELRCDPISGHTALYWYRQSLGQGLEFLIYFQGNSAPDKSGLPSDRFSAERTGGSVSTLTIQRTQQEDSAVYLCASSVDRLIGNTEAFFGQGTRLTVV.

The chain carries TRBV5-1 and TRBJ2-4, with TRBD1 matching 9 bases. Germline V lookup: CDR1 SGHRS, CDR2 YFSETQ. V lost 2 bases and J lost 9; bases outside the gene matches: 12. The CDR3 length is 16 residues. The CDR3 spells CASSFRDRAKGGIQYF. CDR3 nucleotides: TGCGCCAGCAGCTTTCGGGACAGGGCAAAAGGAGGCATTCAGTACTTC.

The chain is built from TRBV6-6 and TRBJ1-3; TRBD1 matches at 10 bases. Germline values: CDR1 MNHNY, CDR2 SVGAGI (reference sequence). The CDR3 sequence is 15 residues long. V dropped 0 bases and J dropped 7; count of bases not matched to a gene: 3. The CDR3: CASSYSTGGYNTIYF. CDR3 nucleotides: TGTGCCAGCAGTTACTCGACAGGGGGCTACAACACCATATATTTT.

In this sample, this clone turned up once. J is TRBJ1-4 and V is TRBV2; D perhaps matches TRBD1 (6 bases). The CDR3 spans 15 residues. From germline, CDR1 is SNHLY and CDR2 FYNNEI. Trimming shortened V by 6 bases and J by 8 bases, and 19 bases separated the two germline ends. The CDR3, as DNA: TGTGCCAGCAGCGCCCTGGGGGGGGCGGGGGAAAAACTGTTTTTT. As protein: CASSALGGAGEKLFF.

The rearrangement links TRBV27 to TRBJ2-2; weak D call: TRBD2 (6 bases). V was clipped by 1 base and J by 8 bases, with 11 bases between them. The CDR3 totals 14 residues. Germline values: CDR1 MNHEY, CDR2 SMNVEV (reference sequence). The CDR3 DNA reads as TGTGCCAGCAGTTTATATCGGGGGAGGGGGGAGCTGTTTTTT. Protein product: CASSLYRGRGELFF.

V gene TRBV19 combines with J gene TRBJ2-3; 7 nucleotides align to TRBD1. V gave up 4 bases and J gave up 3 bases; unmatched junction bases: 13. The germline V gene has CDR1 LNHDA and CDR2 SQIVND (reference sequence). CDR3 length equals 17 residues. CDR3 sequence: CASSKRPGTASTDTQYF. The CDR3 nucleotides read TGTGCCAGTAGTAAAAGGCCCGGGACAGCTTCAACAGATACGCAGTATTTT.

The rearrangement links TRBV7-6 to TRBJ2-1; 15 bases fit TRBD2. Germline V CDR1 and CDR2: SGHVS, FNYEAQ. The CDR3 covers 16 residues. Trimming cost V 5 bases and J 9 bases; bases outside gene matches: 8. CDR3 sequence: CASSLRTSGGAGEQFF. The CDR3 coding sequence is TGTGCCAGCAGCCTACGGACTAGCGGGGGGGCTGGTGAGCAGTTCTTC.

This chain connects TRBV11-2 to TRBJ2-6, with D uncertain. In germline, CDR1 is SGHAT, CDR2 FQNNGV. The CDR3 has 13 residues. V shed 5 bases and J shed 2 bases, with 4 bases lying between them. CDR3 in amino acids: CASSLAGANVLTF. In DNA form, the CDR3 reads TGTGCCAGCAGCCTCGCTGGGGCCAACGTCCTGACTTTC.

This rearrangement joins TRBV3-1 (or the pseudogene TRBV3-2) to TRBJ2-5, with D uncertain. The V gene's germline CDR1 is LGHDT and CDR2 YNNKEL (reference sequence). The CDR3 length is 12 residues. V shed 4 bases and J shed 1 base, with 4 bases lying between them. DNA for the CDR3: TGTGCCAGCAGCCGAGTCCAAGAGACCCAGTACTTC. Translating it yields CASSRVQETQYF.

The V and J genes are TRBV5-1 and TRBJ2-1; 10 positions match TRBD1. This CDR3 region has 15 residues. J lost 3 bases, V lost 4 bases, and 4 bases had no gene match. Germline assignment: CDR1 SGHRS and CDR2 YFSETQ. The CDR3 region is CASSVGQGHYNEQFF. The CDR3 DNA is TGCGCCAGCAGCGTGGGACAGGGGCACTACAATGAGCAGTTCTTC.

This chain links TRBV24-1 with TRBJ2-3; 7 positions match TRBD1. Losses at the gene ends were 4 bases for V and 7 bases for J; bases not matched to a gene: 7. The CDR3 has 14 amino acids. Germline CDR1 reads KGHDR; CDR2 reads SFDVKD. The CDR3 nucleotides are TGTGCCACCAGTGAACCTACAGGGGAACATACGCAGTATTTT. Translation gives CATSEPTGEHTQYF.

V is TRBV29-1 and J is TRBJ2-7, with D possibly being TRBD2 (5 bases). CDR1 is SQVTM, CDR2 ANQGSEA, per germline. Trimming took 7 bases from V and 0 from J, leaving 13 bases between them. The length of the CDR3 is 13 residues. CDR3 DNA sequence: TGCAGCGGTTGGGTAGCGCCCTCCTACGAGCAGTACTTC. Its translation: CSGWVAPSYEQYF.

V usage is TRBV19 and J usage is TRBJ2-1, with 11 bases aligning to TRBD1. There are 15 residues in the CDR3. CDR1 LNHDA and CDR2 SQIVND come from the germline V gene (reference sequence). Trimming took 1 base from V and 8 from J; bases not matched to a gene: 4. CDR3 nucleotide sequence: TGTGCCAGTAGTATAGGCGGACAGGGGGCTTATGAGCAGTTCTTC. It translates to CASSIGGQGAYEQFF.

CDR3 DNA: TGTGCCAGCATAACAGGGAGTCTCCACGAGCAGTACTTC. It encodes CASITGSLHEQYF. The chain carries TRBV6-5 and TRBJ2-7; tentatively, D is TRBD1 (6 bases). CDR3 length: 13 residues. V gave up 7 bases and J gave up 5 bases, with 15 bases separating them. Germline V lookup: CDR1 MNHEY, CDR2 SVGAGI.

The J gene is TRBJ1-1, the V gene TRBV2; 11 positions agree with TRBD1. The CDR3 runs 14 residues. Looked up from germline, CDR1 is SNHLY and CDR2 is FYNNEI. Trimming took 7 bases from V and 5 from J; bases not matched to a gene: 6. The CDR3 loop is CASTWGQGVTEAFF. CDR3 sequence (DNA): TGTGCCAGCACTTGGGGACAGGGGGTAACTGAAGCTTTCTTT.